A single sample gave rise to the 14 T cell receptor beta chains below, sequenced in a study of T-cell reconstitution after alpha-beta-depleted transplantation in children. It was with unique molecular identifiers that the TCRbeta library was prepared. Using its own MiXCR run on the PCR reads, TCRdb lists one record per CDR3 protein. Of about 830,000 distinct CDR3 sequences listed, around 17% are singletons. The specimen was PBMCs, mostly from graft donor cells, collected 360 days after TCRalphabeta/CD19-depleted stem cell transplant. The receptors shown here come from a male patient aged 5 to 17 who had a stem cell transplant for acute lymphoblastic leukemia, so the T cells may come from the graft donor.

The chain is built from TRBV20-1 and TRBJ1-1; TRBD1 agrees at 10 bases. This CDR3 spans 14 amino acids. Germline V CDR1 and CDR2: DFQATT, SNEGSKA (reference sequence). Trimming removed 6 bases from V and 10 bases from J; junction bases left unmatched: 14. CDR3 amino acids: CSAPERQGAPGAFF. DNA of the CDR3: TGCAGTGCCCCTGAGAGACAGGGGGCGCCGGGAGCTTTCTTT.

This clonotype has only a few counts. V and J are TRBV21-1 and TRBJ2-7. TRBV21-1 is designated a pseudogene. CDR3 length: 14 residues. The CDR3 nucleotides read TGTGCCAGCCTCCGGAGGTCGGACTCCTACGAGCAGTACTTC. This sequence encodes CASLRRSDSYEQYF.

The chain links TRBV7-9 to TRBJ2-1; 7 nucleotides agree with TRBD2. V lost 5 bases to trimming and J lost 3 bases; unmatched junction nucleotides: 13. CDR1 SEHNR and CDR2 FQNEAQ come from the germline V gene (reference sequence). This CDR3 has 17 amino acids. CDR3: CASSPSGEPRSYNEQFF. Written as DNA, the CDR3 is TGTGCCAGCAGCCCCAGCGGGGAACCCCGGAGCTACAATGAGCAGTTCTTC. Together with reference TRBV7-9 and TRBJ2-1, the CDR3 gives the full variable domain: DTGVSQNPRHKITKRGQNVTFRCDPISEHNRLYWYRQTLGQGPEFLTYFQNEAQLEKSRLLSDRFSAERPKGSFSTLEIQRTEQGDSAMYLCASSPSGEPRSYNEQFFGPGTRLTVL.

The rearrangement uses TRBV12-3 or TRBV12-4 and TRBJ1-1; no firm D call. V shed 3 bases and J shed 2 bases, with 10 bases lying between them. The CDR3 is 14 residues long. The CDR3 spells CASSFGVSNTEAFF. The CDR3, as DNA: TGTGCCAGCAGTTTCGGGGTCTCAAACACTGAAGCTTTCTTT.

This clonotype was recorded a few times. This sequence joins TRBV2 and TRBJ2-5, with 14 positions matching TRBD2. The CDR3 totals 17 residues. Germline V gene sequence: CDR1 SNHLY, CDR2 FYNNEI. Trimming removed 6 bases from V and 4 bases from J; junction bases left unmatched: 10. The CDR3 region has the DNA TGTGCCAGCAGCGGAACCGGGACTAGCGGGAGTCCAGAGACCCAGTACTTC. Its translation is CASSGTGTSGSPETQYF.

This clonotype appeared many times. The chain carries TRBV12-3 or TRBV12-4 and TRBJ2-7; D is perhaps TRBD1 (5 bases). This CDR3 is built from 12 residues. The germline V and J ends were trimmed by 3 bases and 3 bases, with 6 bases remaining between them. DNA for the CDR3: TGTGCCAGCAGTTTCAGGGTCTACGAGCAGTACTTC. It is translated as CASSFRVYEQYF.

This clonotype occurred many times. One end of the junction fails to match germline, which may point to a read error. This rearrangement joins TRBV5-1 to TRBJ1-5; the D gene is possibly TRBD1 (5 bases). The CDR3 is 14 residues long. Germline V gene data show CDR1 as SGHRS and CDR2 as YFSETQ. The CDR3 here is CASSLTGVNQPQHF. For the CDR3, the DNA is TGTGCCAGCAGCTTAACAGGAGTCAATCAGCCCCAGCATTTT.

This clonotype has a handful of counts. The chain recombines TRBV12-3 or TRBV12-4 with TRBJ2-3, with TRBD2 as a possible D gene (5 bases). CDR3 length: 15 residues. Trimming cost V 6 bases and J 5 bases, with 18 bases left between them. CDR3 residues: CASSFALGLRDTQYF. The DNA for the CDR3 is TGTGCCAGCAGCTTTGCCCTTGGACTGAGAGATACGCAGTATTTT.

This sequence joins TRBV18 and TRBJ2-5; D might be TRBD2 (5 bases). The CDR3 is made up of 14 amino acids. Trimming stripped 6 bases from V and 2 bases from J, with 13 bases between. Germline CDR1 KGHSH, CDR2 LQKENI. The CDR3 spells CASSHTGTQETQYF. The CDR3 DNA reads as TGTGCCAGCTCCCACACGGGAACTCAAGAGACCCAGTACTTC.

Ten or more counts support this clonotype. The chain uses TRBV7-9 and TRBJ1-2; D is unclear. CDR1 is SEHNR and CDR2 is FQNEAQ in the germline V gene (reference sequence). The CDR3 contains 14 residues. Trimming removed 0 bases at V and 0 bases at J, with 5 bases between. The CDR3 DNA sequence: TGTGCCAGCAGCTTAGCTCCTCCTAACTATGGCTACACCTTC. It yields the protein CASSLAPPNYGYTF.

This clonotype has a count of ten or more. The chain uses TRBV28 and TRBJ2-5; 9 bases are shared with TRBD1. This CDR3 is 17 amino acids long. V was clipped by 2 bases and J by 4 bases; unmatched bases: 11. Germline CDR1 MDHEN, CDR2 SYDVKM. Written as DNA, the CDR3 is TGTGCCAGCAGTTTAAACAGGGGGCGAGCGTTTCCAGAGACCCAGTACTTC. Translated: CASSLNRGRAFPETQYF.

The genes are TRBV7-9 and TRBJ2-7; possibly TRBD2 for D (5 bases). From germline, CDR1 is SEHNR and CDR2 FQNEAQ (reference sequence). The CDR3 totals 14 residues. Trimming took 5 bases from V and 5 from J, leaving 16 bases between them. CDR3 in DNA: TGTGCCAGCAGCGAGACCGGGGTCCCCCACGAGCAGTACTTC. Its protein product is CASSETGVPHEQYF.

This clonotype was seen only a few times. J is TRBJ2-1 and V is TRBV5-1, with D tentatively TRBD2 (6 bases). The CDR3 is 16 amino acids. Germline lookup yields CDR1 SGHRS and CDR2 YFSETQ. V gave up 3 bases and J gave up 0 bases, with 13 bases separating them. DNA for the CDR3: TGCGCCAGCAGCTCCCTCCTGACTAGCTCCTACAATGAGCAGTTCTTC. It specifies CASSSLLTSSYNEQFF.

This clonotype has just one count. This chain uses TRBV11-1 with TRBJ2-1, with 9 bases identical to TRBD2. This CDR3 region has 18 residues. CDR1 is SGHAT, CDR2 FQDESV, per germline (reference sequence). Trimming took 6 bases from V and 8 from J; bases not matched to a gene: 20. CDR3 residues: CASSSAVRGGGEWDEQFF. The CDR3 bases are TGTGCCAGCAGTTCTGCGGTTCGTGGCGGGGGGGAGTGGGATGAGCAGTTCTTC. The full variable domain, rest sourced from reference TRBV11-1 and TRBJ2-1, is EAEVAQSPRYKITEKSQAVAFWCDPISGHATLYWYRQILGQGPELLVQFQDESVVDDSQLPKDRFSAERLKGVDSTLKIQPAELGDSAMYLCASSSAVRGGGEWDEQFFGPGTRLTVL.